A selection of T cell receptor beta chains follows, all from one sample in a study of B cell selection in AIRE deficiency. Only in-frame clones appear in the TCRdb table, and some are missing; sequencing was by immunoSEQ multiplex PCR. Of some 27,000 clones in the sample, 95% to 96% are singletons; the top ten hold 0.2% to 0.3%. Sequencing input: CD4+CD127+ conventional T cells sorted from PBMCs. The receptor source for this set is a human donor in good health. Each CDR3 is given with its conserved first and last residue. A D gene is named only where the DNA matches it firmly. Clone sizes are given selectively: once, few, many, or a class where the clone is expanded.

TRBV5-5,.,TRBJ2-5,.,CASSLWVKETQYF,TGTGCCAGCAGCTTATGGGTGAAAGAGACCCAGTACTTC
TRBV7-8,.,TRBJ2-2,TRBD2,CASSLLGLAGGNTGELFF,TGTGCCAGCAGCTTACTAGGGCTAGCGGGGGGTAACACCGGGGAGCTGTTTTTT
TRBV18,.,TRBJ2-4,TRBD1,CASSPRQGENIQYF,TGTGCCAGCTCACCCCGACAGGGTGAAAACATTCAGTACTTC
TRBV2,.,TRBJ2-1,.,CASSEIYEQFF,TGTGCCAGCAGTGAGATCTATGAGCAGTTCTTC
TRBV7-3,once,TRBJ2-1,TRBD2,CASSKSLAGGQGEQFF,TGTGCCAGCAGCAAGTCCCTAGCGGGAGGCCAGGGTGAGCAGTTCTTC
TRBV6-1,.,TRBJ2-4,.,CASRKNIQYF,TGTGCCAGCAGAAAAAACATTCAGTACTTC
TRBV6-6,.,TRBJ1-1,.,CASSPILADTEAFF,TGTGCCAGCAGCCCAATATTAGCGGACACTGAAGCTTTCTTT
TRBV19,.,TRBJ1-1,TRBD1,CASRWTGENEAFF,TGTGCCAGTAGATGGACAGGGGAAAACGAAGCTTTCTTT
TRBV5-4,.,TRBJ2-3,.,CASSPSAQEPITDTQYF,TGTGCCAGCAGTCCTTCGGCTCAGGAGCCCATCACAGATACGCAGTATTTT
TRBV6-5,.,TRBJ1-2,.,CASSYDRLFYGYTF,TGTGCCAGCAGTTACGACAGACTCTTCTATGGCTACACCTTC
TRBV6-5,.,TRBJ1-2,TRBD1,CASSSRDRVYGYTF,TGTGCCAGCAGTTCCCGGGACAGGGTCTATGGCTACACCTTC
TRBV18,.,TRBJ2-5,.,CASSSPAQVQETQYF,TGTGCCAGCTCATCTCCAGCGCAAGTGCAAGAGACCCAGTACTTC
TRBV16,.,TRBJ2-7,.,CASSPSKSEQYF,TGTGCCAGCAGCCCTAGCAAATCCGAGCAGTACTTC
TRBV5-5,.,TRBJ1-5,TRBD1,CASSAGGGPGPQHF,TGTGCCAGCAGCGCGGGAGGGGGCCCCGGGCCCCAGCATTTT
TRBV5-1,.,TRBJ2-1,.,CASSRLVEQFF,TGCGCCAGCAGTAGGTTGGTTGAGCAGTTCTTC
TRBV18,.,TRBJ1-2,.,CASSPRGLGYTF,TGTGCCAGCTCACCACGGGGGCTGGGCTACACCTTC
TRBV25-1,.,TRBJ2-1,.,CASSELAGEQFF,TGTGCCAGCAGTGAATTGGCTGGTGAGCAGTTCTTC
TRBV5-1,.,TRBJ2-5,.,CASSWQETQYF,TGCGCCAGCAGCTGGCAAGAGACCCAGTACTTC
TRBV4-1,.,TRBJ1-5,.,CASSQRIGDQPQHF,TGCGCCAGCAGCCAACGAATTGGTGATCAGCCCCAGCATTTT
TRBV20-1,.,TRBJ2-7,.,CSASGVYEQYF,TGCAGTGCTAGCGGGGTCTACGAGCAGTACTTC
TRBV14,.,TRBJ2-7,.,CASSQSAGYQYEQYF,TGTGCCAGCAGCCAAAGTGCCGGGTATCAGTACGAGCAGTACTTC
TRBV4-1,.,TRBJ1-2,.,CAADSYYTF,TGCGCCGCGGACAGCTACTACACCTTC
TRBV7-9,.,TRBJ1-1,.,CASSSHRANTEAFF,TGTGCCAGCAGCTCACACAGGGCGAACACTGAAGCTTTCTTT
TRBV5-1,once,TRBJ1-6,.,CASSLRGSSNSPLHF,TGCGCCAGCAGCTTGAGGGGCAGTTCTAATTCACCCCTCCACTTT